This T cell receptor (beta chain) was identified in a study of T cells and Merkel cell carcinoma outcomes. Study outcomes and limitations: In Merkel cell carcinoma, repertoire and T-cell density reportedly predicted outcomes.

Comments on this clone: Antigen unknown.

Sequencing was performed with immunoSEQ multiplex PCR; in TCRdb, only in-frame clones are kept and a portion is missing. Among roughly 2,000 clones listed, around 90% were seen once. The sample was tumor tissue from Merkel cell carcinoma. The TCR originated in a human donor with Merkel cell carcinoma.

The CDR3 region is CASSLVAALPTGELFF. The CDR3 coding sequence is TGTGCCAGCAGCTTAGTCGCCGCGTTGCCCACCGGGGAGCTGTTTTTT. This sequence joins TRBV7-9 and TRBJ2-2, with unresolved D. This CDR3 contains 16 residues. Trimming took off 1 base at V and 4 bases at J, with 13 bases between the two ends. Germline CDR1 SEHNR, CDR2 FQNEAQ (reference sequence).